The rows below give T cell receptor beta chains drawn from one sample of a study of blood T cell repertoires in COVID-19. Method: immunoSEQ multiplex PCR; TCRdb's copy keeps in-frame clones and lacks some. The sample yields approximately 200,000 clones, about 86% seen once. Sequenced input: PBMCs or T cells enriched from blood (not recorded which). The source of these receptors is a woman aged 25 to 39 who had been exposed to COVID-19. The CDR3 runs from the conserved cysteine through the conserved F or W. Fields, in order: D gene, V gene, J gene, clone size, CDR3 protein, CDR3 DNA. A D gene is named only where the DNA matches it firmly. Part of the rows lack a size; the others show once, few, many or a class for expanded clones.

D gene: TRBD1
V gene: TRBV6-5
J gene: TRBJ2-7
clone size: -
CDR3 protein: CASRGTGIYEQYF
CDR3 DNA: TGTGCCAGCAGGGGGACAGGGATATACGAGCAGTACTTC

D gene: -
V gene: TRBV12-3/TRBV12-4
J gene: TRBJ2-3
clone size: -
CDR3 protein: CASSFGRVDTQYF
CDR3 DNA: TGTGCCAGCAGTTTTGGCCGGGTAGATACGCAGTATTTT

D gene: TRBD1
V gene: TRBV2
J gene: TRBJ1-6
clone size: -
CDR3 protein: CASRDRLGSPLHF
CDR3 DNA: TGTGCCAGCAGGGACAGGTTAGGGTCACCCCTCCACTTT

D gene: -
V gene: TRBV4-2
J gene: TRBJ1-5
clone size: -
CDR3 protein: CASSQDGTGNSNQPQHF
CDR3 DNA: TGTGCCAGCAGCCAAGATGGTACAGGGAATAGCAATCAGCCCCAGCATTTT

D gene: -
V gene: TRBV18
J gene: TRBJ1-1
clone size: once
CDR3 protein: CASSPGQGTEAFF
CDR3 DNA: TGTGCCAGCTCACCGGGACAAGGCACTGAAGCTTTCTTT

D gene: -
V gene: TRBV3-1/TRBV3-2
J gene: TRBJ1-4
clone size: -
CDR3 protein: CASSQEAGLNEKLFF
CDR3 DNA: TGTGCCAGCAGCCAAGAAGCAGGTCTTAATGAAAAACTGTTTTTT

D gene: TRBD1
V gene: TRBV23-1
J gene: TRBJ2-6
clone size: -
CDR3 protein: CASTPGQAYSGANVLTF
CDR3 DNA: TGCGCCAGCACTCCGGGACAGGCGTACTCTGGGGCCAACGTCCTGACTTTC

D gene: -
V gene: TRBV19
J gene: TRBJ2-5
clone size: -
CDR3 protein: CASSTRAGLETQYF
CDR3 DNA: TGTGCCAGTTCCACGCGAGCGGGCCTCGAGACCCAGTACTTC

D gene: -
V gene: TRBV2
J gene: TRBJ1-6
clone size: -
CDR3 protein: CASSDLYSNSPLHF
CDR3 DNA: TGTGCCAGCAGTGACCTCTACTCTAATTCACCCCTCCACTTT

D gene: TRBD1
V gene: TRBV4-1
J gene: TRBJ1-2
clone size: -
CDR3 protein: CASSQRRRDSYGYTF
CDR3 DNA: TGCGCCAGCAGCCAAAGAAGGAGGGACAGCTATGGCTACACCTTC

D gene: TRBD2
V gene: TRBV6-6
J gene: TRBJ2-1
clone size: -
CDR3 protein: CASSQTSSGGIGFNEQFF
CDR3 DNA: TGTGCCAGCAGTCAAACTTCTAGCGGGGGGATTGGTTTCAATGAGCAGTTCTTC

D gene: TRBD2
V gene: TRBV7-6
J gene: TRBJ2-3
clone size: once
CDR3 protein: CASSLARGDTQYF
CDR3 DNA: TGTGCCAGCAGCTTAGCGCGGGGGGATACGCAGTATTTT

D gene: -
V gene: TRBV9
J gene: TRBJ2-6
clone size: -
CDR3 protein: CASSQARGPGANVLTF
CDR3 DNA: TGTGCCAGCAGCCAAGCCAGGGGTCCTGGGGCCAACGTCCTGACTTTC

D gene: TRBD2
V gene: TRBV9
J gene: TRBJ2-3
clone size: -
CDR3 protein: CASSVNGGWVTDTQYF
CDR3 DNA: TGTGCCAGCAGCGTAAACGGGGGGTGGGTCACAGATACGCAGTATTTT

D gene: -
V gene: TRBV24-1
J gene: TRBJ2-1
clone size: -
CDR3 protein: CATSDSTGLGTYNEQFF
CDR3 DNA: TGTGCCACCAGTGACTCAACAGGGTTAGGGACCTACAATGAGCAGTTCTTC

D gene: TRBD1
V gene: TRBV15
J gene: TRBJ2-7
clone size: -
CDR3 protein: CATSRSGQGKGEQYF
CDR3 DNA: TGTGCCACCAGCAGATCGGGACAGGGTAAAGGCGAGCAGTACTTC

D gene: TRBD1
V gene: TRBV24-1
J gene: TRBJ1-2
clone size: -
CDR3 protein: CATSDTGQGNGYTF
CDR3 DNA: TGTGCCACCAGTGACACGGGACAGGGCAATGGCTACACCTTC

D gene: -
V gene: TRBV27
J gene: TRBJ2-2
clone size: -
CDR3 protein: CASSFRPGLGELFF
CDR3 DNA: TGTGCCAGCAGTTTCCGGCCAGGCCTAGGGGAGCTGTTTTTT

D gene: -
V gene: TRBV11-2
J gene: TRBJ2-1
clone size: -
CDR3 protein: CASSKRPGGNEQFF
CDR3 DNA: TGTGCCAGCAGTAAACGCCCAGGGGGGAATGAGCAGTTCTTC

D gene: -
V gene: TRBV19
J gene: TRBJ1-2
clone size: -
CDR3 protein: CATRTAYYGYTF
CDR3 DNA: TGTGCCACCCGGACTGCGTACTATGGCTACACCTTC

D gene: -
V gene: TRBV11-2
J gene: TRBJ2-2
clone size: -
CDR3 protein: CASSYRQGELFF
CDR3 DNA: TGTGCCAGCAGCTACAGACAGGGGGAGCTGTTTTTT

D gene: -
V gene: TRBV14
J gene: TRBJ1-6
clone size: few
CDR3 protein: CASSQVKPPLHF
CDR3 DNA: TGTGCCAGCAGCCAAGTTAAGCCACCCCTCCACTTT

D gene: -
V gene: TRBV5-1
J gene: TRBJ1-4
clone size: -
CDR3 protein: CASSFSGDYNEKLFF
CDR3 DNA: TGCGCCAGCAGCTTTTCTGGGGACTATAATGAAAAACTGTTTTTT

D gene: TRBD1
V gene: TRBV19
J gene: TRBJ1-2
clone size: -
CDR3 protein: CASSSLEGARNYGYTF
CDR3 DNA: TGTGCCAGTAGTAGCCTTGAGGGGGCGCGAAACTATGGCTACACCTTC